A selection of T cell receptor beta chains follows, all from one sample in a study of cytomegalovirus exposure and HLA in healthy donors. Sequenced by immunoSEQ multiplex PCR; TCRdb stores in-frame clones only, minus some. This table holds about 140,000 clones, roughly 80% found once. Sequenced: PBMCs. These receptors were collected from a female donor in good health and CMV-seronegative. Both conserved end residues are part of each CDR3. The D gene is left open where the match is weak. Some rows mark clone size as missing; the rest say once, few, many or name a class of expanded clone.

>TRBV4-1|-|TRBJ1-5|-
TGCGCCAGCAGCCAATCGGGAGGAAGCAATCAGCCCCAGCATTTT
CASSQSGGSNQPQHF
>TRBV28|-|TRBJ1-5|-
TGTGCCAGCAGCCCTGCGGGGGGTCCTTATCAGCCCCAGCATTTT
CASSPAGGPYQPQHF
>TRBV5-6|few|TRBJ2-7|-
TGTGCCAGCACCCGGGACATCTCCTACGAGCAGTACTTC
CASTRDISYEQYF
>TRBV30|-|TRBJ1-1|-
TGTGCCTGGAGTGTCTCAGGGACTGAAGCTTTCTTT
CAWSVSGTEAFF
>TRBV2|-|TRBJ2-2|TRBD1
TGTGCCAGCAGGAACTCGGACAGGGGAACCGGGGAGCTGTTTTTT
CASRNSDRGTGELFF
>TRBV5-6|few|TRBJ1-3|-
TGTGCCAGCAGCTTGCAGGGCACTGGAAACACCATATATTTT
CASSLQGTGNTIYF
>TRBV29-1|-|TRBJ1-1|TRBD1
TGCAGCGTTGGGACAGGGGGAATGAACACTGAAGCTTTCTTT
CSVGTGGMNTEAFF
>TRBV27|-|TRBJ1-3|TRBD1
TGTGCCAGCAGTCGGGGAGGGACAGGGGTCTCTGGAAACACCATATATTTT
CASSRGGTGVSGNTIYF
>TRBV5-3|-|TRBJ1-1|-
TGTGCCAGAAGCTTGGCGGGAAGGAGCACTGAAGCTTTCTTT
CARSLAGRSTEAFF
>TRBV19|-|TRBJ2-6|-
TGTGCCAGTAGTAGGGGGGAGTGGGCCAACGTCCTGACTTTC
CASSRGEWANVLTF
>TRBV7-3|-|TRBJ2-7|TRBD2
TGTGCCAGCAGCTTAAGTCGAGCGGGACCTCCCTCCTACGAGCAGTACTTC
CASSLSRAGPPSYEQYF
>TRBV9|-|TRBJ1-2|-
TGTGCCAGCAGCGGGGCGGGGGGTGGCTACACCTTC
CASSGAGGGYTF
>TRBV27|-|TRBJ2-3|TRBD1
TGTGCCAGCAGGGACAGGAGCACAGATACGCAGTATTTT
CASRDRSTDTQYF
>TRBV4-2|-|TRBJ1-4|-
TGTGCCAGCACCCAAGGGAGTTTAGGAACTAATGAAAAACTGTTTTTT
CASTQGSLGTNEKLFF
>TRBV7-2|-|TRBJ2-7|-
TGTGCCAGCAGCTATGGAGGTAGCAGTCCGGTCGAGCAGTACTTC
CASSYGGSSPVEQYF
>TRBV10-2|-|TRBJ2-7|TRBD1
TGCGCCAGCAGTGCCGGGAACAGGGGTTACGAGCAGTACTTC
CASSAGNRGYEQYF
>TRBV9|-|TRBJ1-1|-
TGTGCCAGCAGCGTAGCACCGACGGGGAACACTGAAGCTTTCTTT
CASSVAPTGNTEAFF
>TRBV7-2|-|TRBJ2-5|-
TGTGCCAGCAGCCCAGGGGGGTCGGCCCAGTACTTC
CASSPGGSAQYF
>TRBV6-5|-|TRBJ1-1|-
TGTGCCACCTGGGACACCAACACTGAAGCTTTCTTT
CATWDTNTEAFF
>TRBV5-8|few|TRBJ2-7|TRBD1
TGTGCCAGCAGCAGGACCGGGACAGGGGGCTACGAGCAGTACTTC
CASSRTGTGGYEQYF
>TRBV2|once|TRBJ1-4|-
TGTGCCAGCAACCGGGGAGGTGAAAAACTGTTTTTT
CASNRGGEKLFF
>TRBV7-9|-|TRBJ2-5|-
TGTGCCAGCACCTTCAAAAGCCAGGGCAGGAGCCAAGAGACCCAGTACTTC
CASTFKSQGRSQETQYF
>TRBV6-6|many|TRBJ1-3|-
TGTGCCAGCAGTTCAGGGGCTGGAAACACCATATATTTT
CASSSGAGNTIYF
>TRBV19|-|TRBJ2-3|-
TGTGCCAGTAGACAGACTAGTCTCCAAGCAGATACGCAGTATTTT
CASRQTSLQADTQYF
>TRBV28|-|TRBJ1-1|-
TGTGCCAGCAGCTTCCCTTTATCCCACACGGCTTTCTTT
CASSFPLSHTAFF
>TRBV6-6|-|TRBJ1-5|-
TGTGCCAGCAGTTACGGGGGCGGCCAGCCCCAGCATTTT
CASSYGGGQPQHF
>TRBV29-1|-|TRBJ1-2|-
TGCAGCGTCGACCCTGGCAGGGCTAACTATGGCTACACCTTC
CSVDPGRANYGYTF
>TRBV5-6|-|TRBJ2-7|-
TGTGCCAGCAGCTTGGCCCTTAACTACGAGCAGTACTTC
CASSLALNYEQYF
>TRBV14|few|TRBJ2-1|TRBD2
TGTGCCAGCAGCCAAGCCGACCGACCGGGACTAGCGGGAGAAAGGTCCTACAATGAGCAGTTCTTC
CASSQADRPGLAGERSYNEQFF
>TRBV5-1|-|TRBJ2-7|-
TGCGCCAGCAGCGGCCTTCCGGGGTCTAGCTCCTACGAGCAGTACTTC
CASSGLPGSSSYEQYF
>TRBV27|-|TRBJ1-6|-
TGTGCCAGCAGTTTAATGAGCTCCTATAATTCACCCCTCCACTTT
CASSLMSSYNSPLHF
>TRBV29-1|few|TRBJ2-7|-
TGCAGCGTTGTGGGAGACTCCCCCCCGCGGGTCTACGAGCAGTACTTC
CSVVGDSPPRVYEQYF
>TRBV29-1|-|TRBJ1-3|TRBD1
TGCAGCGCCAGGACAGGGGGCGGAAACACCATATATTTT
CSARTGGGNTIYF
>TRBV2|-|TRBJ1-1|-
TGTGCCAGCAGTAGACAGACGAACACTGAAGCTTTCTTT
CASSRQTNTEAFF
>TRBV28|-|TRBJ2-7|TRBD2
TGTGCCAGCAGTATCGGACTAGCAGCCTACGAGCAGTACTTC
CASSIGLAAYEQYF
>TRBV19|-|TRBJ1-4|-
TGTGCCAGTAAGGTAGGAGATGAAAAACTGTTTTTT
CASKVGDEKLFF
>TRBV7-6|-|TRBJ1-4|-
TGTGCCAGCAGCTCACCAGGGGTAACGGGTGAAAAACTGTTTTTT
CASSSPGVTGEKLFF
>TRBV29-1|-|TRBJ2-1|-
TGCAGCGTTGAGGCTCAGATTGAGCAGTTCTTC
CSVEAQIEQFF
>TRBV28|-|TRBJ2-3|-
TGTGCCAGCAGTTTTTTCCCATCCAGCACAGATACGCAGTATTTT
CASSFFPSSTDTQYF
>TRBV30|-|TRBJ2-5|-
TGTGCCTGGGACCAAACGGGACTCGAGACCCAGTACTTC
CAWDQTGLETQYF
>TRBV28|-|TRBJ1-2|-
TGTGTCAGCAGTTTAAGGACGGACAGCTTCCTTTTCTATGGCTACACCTTC
CVSSLRTDSFLFYGYTF